This T cell receptor (beta chain) originates from a study of T-cell memory formation after mild COVID-19. Overall study results and limits: Memory from before infection featured some responding clones, which suggests cross-reactive memory joined. While clones contracting from day 15 to 85 were balanced between CD4 and CD8, later expanders leaned CD4+. CD4+ contracting clones were found mainly in CM and EM, and CD8+ ones in EMRA.

With regard to this clonotype: Its antigen remains unidentified.

TCRdb itself ran the 5' RACE reads through MiXCR, one entry per CDR3 protein. The sample holds 530,000 or so distinct CDR3 sequences, 15% to 20% seen once. The germline V gene encodes CDR1 LNHNV and CDR2 YYDKDF (reference sequence). CDR3 size: 13 residues. V gave up 0 bases and J gave up 6 bases, with 6 bases separating them. This rearrangement joins TRBV15 to TRBJ1-5, with D unresolved. The receptor's source is an adult woman who had mild COVID-19 (a few samples of this study predate the infection). Cell type and time point are not known. Sequenced input: PBMCs or a T cell subset sorted from them (not recorded which). The CDR3: CATSRDHGQPQHF. DNA for the CDR3: TGTGCCACCAGCAGAGATCACGGTCAGCCCCAGCATTTT.